The 14 T cell receptor beta chains listed next were all sequenced from one sample in a study of blood T cell repertoires in COVID-19. Profiled with immunoSEQ multiplex PCR; TCRdb holds only in-frame clones, not every one. Of about 200,000 clones detected, roughly 82% appear once; the ten largest clones hold less than 15%. Sample: peripheral blood. The receptor source for this set is a human donor in a cohort sampled during active COVID-19.

The rearrangement joins TRBV5-1 to TRBJ2-1; TRBD2 is a possible D gene (7 bases). Germline V lookup: CDR1 SGHRS, CDR2 YFSETQ. The CDR3 is made up of 15 amino acids. V was shortened by 2 bases and J by 4 bases, with 13 bases between the two germline ends. In DNA, the CDR3 is TGCGCCAGCAGCTTCATCAGCGGGACATACAATGAGCAGTTCTTC. Translated, it gives CASSFISGTYNEQFF. The full variable domain, in which reference TRBV5-1 and TRBJ2-1 provide the parts outside the CDR3, is KAGVTQTPRYLIKTRGQQVTLSCSPISGHRSVSWYQQTPGQGLQFLFEYFSETQRNKGNFPGRFSGRQFSNSRSEMNVSTLELGDSALYLCASSFISGTYNEQFFGPGTRLTVL.

This chain connects TRBV7-9 to TRBJ1-1, with a tentative D call TRBD1 (6 bases). CDR1 is SEHNR, CDR2 FQNEAQ, per germline (reference sequence). The CDR3 extends over 13 amino acids. The V end was cut by 4 bases, the J end by 1 base, with 7 bases between. The CDR3 nucleotides read TGTGCCAGCAGCTCACAGGGGAACACTGAAGCTTTCTTT. Encoded protein: CASSSQGNTEAFF.

Concerning this clone itself: Different DNA sequences within this sample yield the same CDR3. The rearrangement joins TRBV28 to TRBJ2-5, with D perhaps TRBD2 (7 bases). Germline CDR1 reads MDHEN; CDR2 reads SYDVKM. Trimming shortened V by 3 bases and J by 5 bases, and 16 bases separated the two germline ends. The CDR3 consists of 15 residues. In DNA, the CDR3 is TGTGCCAGCAGTTTGGCGGGGGCCGACATTGAGACCCAGTACTTC. The encoded protein is CASSLAGADIETQYF.

This rearrangement joins TRBV28 to TRBJ1-5; D is possibly TRBD1 (5 bases). The CDR3 spans 16 residues. Germline-derived CDR1 and CDR2 are MDHEN and SYDVKM. The CDR3 spells CGGGGVGSSGNQPQHF. In DNA, the CDR3 is TGTGGGGGGGGAGGGGTAGGATCCTCCGGCAATCAGCCCCAGCATTTT.

This chain joins TRBV6-5 and TRBJ1-1; TRBD1 matches at 8 bases. The V gene end was trimmed by 4 bases and the J gene end by 1 base; junction bases not matched to a gene: 5. CDR3 size: 15 residues. Germline V CDR1 and CDR2: MNHEY, SVGAGI. CDR3 DNA: TGTGCCAGCAGTTCAAGGACAGGGTCGAACACTGAAGCTTTCTTT. It yields the protein CASSSRTGSNTEAFF.

The chain couples TRBV7-2 to TRBJ2-5, with D tentatively TRBD2 (5 bases). The CDR3 covers 14 residues. The germline V gene encodes CDR1 SGHTA and CDR2 FQGNSA. V lost 0 bases and J lost 3, with 8 bases in between. The CDR3, as DNA: TGTGCCAGCAGCTTAGCCGGGGATAAAGAGACCCAGTACTTC. It specifies CASSLAGDKETQYF.

The chain links TRBV30 to TRBJ2-3, with TRBD2 identical over 10 bases. Germline V CDR1 and CDR2: GTSNPN, SVGIG (reference sequence). This CDR3 spans 15 amino acids. V dropped 3 bases and J dropped 3; count of bases not matched to a gene: 6. The CDR3 spells CAWRLAGEGTDTQYF. Here the CDR3 DNA reads TGTGCCTGGAGGCTAGCGGGAGAGGGTACAGATACGCAGTATTTT.

The V and J genes are TRBV7-8 and TRBJ1-1, with a weak D call TRBD1 (5 bases). The length of the CDR3 is 13 residues. The germline V gene encodes CDR1 SGHVS and CDR2 FQNEAQ. V gave up 3 bases and J gave up 5 bases, with 10 bases separating them. CDR3: CASSFQGGTEAFF. In DNA, the CDR3 is TGTGCCAGCAGCTTTCAGGGTGGAACTGAAGCTTTCTTT.

This chain links TRBV30 with TRBJ2-7; 9 bases line up with TRBD2. With 4 bases clipped from V and 6 bases from J, the junction kept 10 bases outside the gene matches. CDR1 GTSNPN and CDR2 SVGIG come from the germline V gene (reference sequence). This CDR3 contains 14 residues. As DNA, the CDR3 is TGTGCCTGGAAGGGTTCTAGCGGGATGAGCGAGCAGTACTTC. Its translation: CAWKGSSGMSEQYF.

This clone came up once. The rearrangement uses TRBV5-1 and TRBJ2-5; TRBD1 matches at 9 bases. V gave up 5 bases and J gave up 6 bases; unmatched junction bases: 8. This CDR3 region has 14 residues. The V gene's germline CDR1 is SGHRS and CDR2 YFSETQ. In DNA, the CDR3 is TGCGCCAGCAGTCGCGACAGGGGGAGTCAGACCCAGTACTTC. Translating it yields CASSRDRGSQTQYF.

This chain joins TRBV15 and TRBJ2-1, with 13 bases aligning to TRBD2. The trim removed 0 bases at V and 8 bases at J, leaving 7 bases unmatched. Germline assignment: CDR1 LNHNV and CDR2 YYDKDF (reference sequence). This CDR3 has 17 residues. For the CDR3, the DNA is TGTGCCACCAGCAGAGACTCCTCGACTAGCGGGAGGCATGAGCAGTTCTTC. Translation gives CATSRDSSTSGRHEQFF.

The CDR3 spells CAWSVTGGASGELFF. The CDR3 coding sequence is TGTGCCTGGAGTGTAACGGGGGGCGCCTCCGGGGAGCTGTTTTTT. This chain links TRBV30 with TRBJ2-2; the D gene is possibly TRBD2 (7 bases). Trimming took 0 bases from V and 6 from J, leaving 14 bases between them. Germline V CDR1 and CDR2: GTSNPN, SVGIG (reference sequence). The CDR3 is 15 residues long. The variable domain in full, completed from reference TRBV30 and TRBJ2-2, reads SQTIHQWPATLVQPVGSPLSLECTVEGTSNPNLYWYRQAAGRGLQLLFYSVGIGQISSEVPQNLSASRPQDRQFILSSKKLLLSDSGFYLCAWSVTGGASGELFFGEGSRLTVL.

The V call is TRBV28, the J call TRBJ1-1, with no clear D. V was shortened by 3 bases and J by 5 bases, with 10 bases between the two germline ends. Per germline, CDR1 MDHEN and CDR2 SYDVKM. The CDR3 is 13 residues long. The CDR3 nucleotides read TGTGCCAGCAGTTTCGCTGGGAGGACTGAAGCTTTCTTT. Translated, it gives CASSFAGRTEAFF. Full variable domain (remainder filled in from reference TRBV28 and TRBJ1-1): DVKVTQSSRYLVKRTGEKVFLECVQDMDHENMFWYRQDPGLGLRLIYFSYDVKMKEKGDIPEGYSVSREKKERFSLILESASTNQTSMYLCASSFAGRTEAFFGQGTRLTVV.

This rearrangement joins TRBV28 to TRBJ2-1; 10 nucleotides match TRBD1. The germline V gene has CDR1 MDHEN and CDR2 SYDVKM. V shed 5 bases, J shed 6 bases, and the junction held 7 bases outside the gene matches. The CDR3 is made up of 15 amino acids. Here the CDR3 DNA reads TGTGCCAGCAGTGACGCCGGGACAGGGGTCAATGAGCAGTTCTTC. This sequence encodes CASSDAGTGVNEQFF. Looking up the rest from reference TRBV28 and TRBJ2-1 gives the full variable domain: DVKVTQSSRYLVKRTGEKVFLECVQDMDHENMFWYRQDPGLGLRLIYFSYDVKMKEKGDIPEGYSVSREKKERFSLILESASTNQTSMYLCASSDAGTGVNEQFFGPGTRLTVL.